What follows is one TCR beta chain and its context. What it binds is unknown. Extracted from the samples, RNA was reverse transcribed into cDNA to serve as the sequencing template. Sequenced by immunoSEQ multiplex PCR; TCRdb stores in-frame clones only, minus some. The sample contains some 240,000 clones, under 60% of which appear only once. The sample belongs to a study of CD8+ T cells in alopecia areata. Study observations and caveats: It was observed that many expanded lesional clones persisted in scalp and blood during tofacitinib.

Germline V gene lookup returns CDR1 SGHAT and CDR2 FQNNGV. This CDR3 has 12 residues. V shed 1 base and J shed 7 bases, with 4 bases lying between them. Treatment indicated: oral pan-JAK inhibitor, 5-10 mg twice daily. Individuals with alopecia areata gave both lesional scalp punch biopsies and peripheral blood for collection. This sequence joins TRBV11-2 and TRBJ2-2; D remains ambiguous. This material consisted of CD4+ T cells sorted from blood, taken at week 4, from a patient treated with tofacitinib. This TCR was sampled from a human donor with alopecia areata. The CDR3 reads CASSLGVGELFF. The CDR3 DNA reads TGTGCCAGCAGCTTAGGCGTCGGGGAGCTGTTTTTT.